This TCR beta chain is drawn from a study of T-cell reconstitution after alpha-beta-depleted transplantation in children. Study findings and constraints: The high TCRbeta diversity at day 60 in some patients came from surviving recipient T cells and thymic progenitors. T-cell numbers and diversity, one year after transplant, stemmed largely from T cells that were newly produced. About two months after transplant, alpha-beta T cells reportedly came from several hundred expanded graft clones.

This clonotype showed up many times. The antigen is undetermined. It was with unique molecular identifiers that the TCRbeta library was prepared. TCRdb redid the calling of the PCR reads with MiXCR, one entry per CDR3 protein. This table has tens of thousands of distinct CDR3 sequences, under 7.5% appearing once. CDR3 length equals 11 residues. Germline V lookup: CDR1 DFQATT, CDR2 SNEGSKA (reference sequence). This chain uses TRBV20-1 with TRBJ2-1; 7 positions agree with TRBD2. The sequence was collected from a child less than two years old who had a stem cell transplant for acute myeloid leukemia, so the T cells may come from the graft donor. This material consisted of peripheral blood, taken 60 days after TCRalphabeta/CD19-depleted stem cell transplant. DNA for the CDR3: TGCAGCACCGGGGGGAGGAATGAGCAGTTCTTC. It codes for CSTGGRNEQFF.